The clone carrying this T cell receptor (beta chain) was recorded a few times. The antigen is unknown. These data originate in a study of T-cell reconstitution after alpha-beta-depleted transplantation in children. Overall study results and limits: Some patients showed high day-60 TCRbeta diversity, which derived from surviving recipient T cells and thymic progenitors. Expanded clones from the graft, numbering several hundred, reportedly supplied alpha-beta T cells about two months after transplant. Newly produced T cells mostly provided counts and TCRbeta diversity after one year, as hyperexpanded clones declined.

The CDR3 runs 14 residues. Germline loops: CDR1 SGHRS, CDR2 YFSETQ. Between the trimmed V and J ends, which lost 1 base and 0 bases, there was a span of 7 bases. Preparation of the TCRbeta library used unique molecular identifiers. Using its own MiXCR run on the PCR reads, TCRdb lists one record per CDR3 protein. The sample lists about 250,000 distinct CDR3 sequences; more than 20% were seen once. Sequencing was performed on PBMCs, mostly from graft donor cells, taken 360 days after TCRalphabeta/CD19-depleted stem cell transplant. This sequence originates from a female patient aged 2-9 years who had a stem cell transplant for congenital amegakaryocytic thrombocytopenia, so the T cells may come from the graft donor. This rearrangement joins TRBV5-1 to TRBJ2-5; D is uncertain. DNA for the CDR3: TGCGCCAGCAGCTTGAGGCCGTACCAAGAGACCCAGTACTTC. It yields the protein CASSLRPYQETQYF. The variable domain in full, with the rest retrieved from reference TRBV5-1 and TRBJ2-5, is KAGVTQTPRYLIKTRGQQVTLSCSPISGHRSVSWYQQTPGQGLQFLFEYFSETQRNKGNFPGRFSGRQFSNSRSEMNVSTLELGDSALYLCASSLRPYQETQYFGPGTRLLVL.